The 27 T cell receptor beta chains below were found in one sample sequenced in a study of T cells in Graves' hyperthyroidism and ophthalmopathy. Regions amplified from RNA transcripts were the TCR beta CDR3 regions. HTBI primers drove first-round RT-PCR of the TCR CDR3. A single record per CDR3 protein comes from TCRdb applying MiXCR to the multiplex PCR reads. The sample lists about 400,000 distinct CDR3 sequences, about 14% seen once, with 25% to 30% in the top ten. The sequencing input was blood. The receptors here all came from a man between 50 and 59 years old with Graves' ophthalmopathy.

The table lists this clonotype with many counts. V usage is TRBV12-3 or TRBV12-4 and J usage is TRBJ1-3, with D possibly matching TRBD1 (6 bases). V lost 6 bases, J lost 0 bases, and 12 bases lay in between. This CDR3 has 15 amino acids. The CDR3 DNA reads TGTGCCAGCAGCTCGAGGGGGGCCTCTGGAAACACCATATATTTT. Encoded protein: CASSSRGASGNTIYF.

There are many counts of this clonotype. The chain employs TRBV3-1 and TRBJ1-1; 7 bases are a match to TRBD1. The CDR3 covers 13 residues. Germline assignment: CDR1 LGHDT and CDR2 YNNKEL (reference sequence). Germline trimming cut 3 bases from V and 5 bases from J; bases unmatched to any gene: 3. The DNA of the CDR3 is TGTGCCAGCAGCCAGACAGGGTTAACTGAAGCTTTCTTT. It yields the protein CASSQTGLTEAFF.

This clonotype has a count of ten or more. The CDR3 region has the DNA TGTGCCAGCAGTGCTCTAGGTGTAATTGTCAACGAGCAGTACTTC. It encodes CASSALGVIVNEQYF. V and J are TRBV6-1 and TRBJ2-7; D remains unclear. Germline-derived CDR1 and CDR2 are MNHNS and SASEGT. The germline V and J ends were trimmed by 4 bases and 5 bases, with 18 bases remaining between them. This CDR3 has 15 residues.

Written as DNA, the CDR3 is TGTGCCAGCAGAGATACTAGCGACCCTACCTACGAGCAGTACTTC. This codes for CASRDTSDPTYEQYF. The chain uses TRBV7-9 and TRBJ2-7, with TRBD2 matching 7 bases. V lost 6 bases and J lost 2; bases outside the gene matches: 10. The CDR3 is 15 amino acids. The germline V gene encodes CDR1 SEHNR and CDR2 FQNEAQ (reference sequence).

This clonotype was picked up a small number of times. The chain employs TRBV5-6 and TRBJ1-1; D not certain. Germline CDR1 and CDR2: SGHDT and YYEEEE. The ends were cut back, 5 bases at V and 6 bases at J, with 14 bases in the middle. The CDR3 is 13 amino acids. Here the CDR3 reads CASSTAPWAEAFF. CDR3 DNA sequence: TGTGCCAGCAGTACCGCCCCCTGGGCTGAAGCTTTCTTT.

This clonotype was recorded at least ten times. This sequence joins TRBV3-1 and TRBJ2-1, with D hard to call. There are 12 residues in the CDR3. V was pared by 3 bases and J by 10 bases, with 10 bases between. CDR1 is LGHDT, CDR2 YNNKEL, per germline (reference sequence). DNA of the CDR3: TGTGCCAGCAGCCAGGTAGATCCCGAGCAGTTCTTC. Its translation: CASSQVDPEQFF.

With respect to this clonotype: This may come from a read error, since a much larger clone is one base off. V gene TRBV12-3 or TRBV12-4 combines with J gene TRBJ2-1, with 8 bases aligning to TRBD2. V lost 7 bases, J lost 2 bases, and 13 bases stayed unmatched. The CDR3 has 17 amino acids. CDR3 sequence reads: CASNTLRDGRAYNEQFF. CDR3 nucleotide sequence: TGTGCCAGCAACACCCTTCGGGACGGGAGGGCCTACAATGAGCAGTTCTTC.

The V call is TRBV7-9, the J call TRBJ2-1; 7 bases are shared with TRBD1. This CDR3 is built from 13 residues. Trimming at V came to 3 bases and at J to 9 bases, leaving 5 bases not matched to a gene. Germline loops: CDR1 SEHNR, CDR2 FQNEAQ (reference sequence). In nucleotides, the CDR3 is TGTGCCAGCAGCTTTCAGGGGGAAGGTGAGCAGTTCTTC. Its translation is CASSFQGEGEQFF.

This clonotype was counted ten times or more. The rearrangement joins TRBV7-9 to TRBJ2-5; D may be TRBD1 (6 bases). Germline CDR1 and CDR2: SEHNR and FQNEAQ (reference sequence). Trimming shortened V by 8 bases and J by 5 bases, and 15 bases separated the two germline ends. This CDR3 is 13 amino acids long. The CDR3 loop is CASRGTPEETQYF. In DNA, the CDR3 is TGTGCCAGCCGAGGGACACCGGAGGAGACCCAGTACTTC.

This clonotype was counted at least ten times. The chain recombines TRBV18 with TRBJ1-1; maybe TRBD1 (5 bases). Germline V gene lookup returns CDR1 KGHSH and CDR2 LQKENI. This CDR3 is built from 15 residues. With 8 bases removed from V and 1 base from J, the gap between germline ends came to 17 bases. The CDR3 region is CASLRQPKGNTEAFF. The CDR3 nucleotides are TGTGCCAGCCTGAGACAGCCGAAGGGGAACACTGAAGCTTTCTTT. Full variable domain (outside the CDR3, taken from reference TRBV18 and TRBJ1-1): NAGVMQNPRHLVRRRGQEARLRCSPMKGHSHVYWYRQLPEEGLKFMVYLQKENIIDESGMPKERFSAEFPKEGPSILRIQQVVRGDSAAYFCASLRQPKGNTEAFFGQGTRLTVV.

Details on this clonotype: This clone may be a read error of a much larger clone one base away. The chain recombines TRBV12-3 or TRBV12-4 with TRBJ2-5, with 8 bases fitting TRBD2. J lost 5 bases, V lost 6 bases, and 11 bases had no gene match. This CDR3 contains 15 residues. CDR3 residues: CASRAGTGGRETQYF. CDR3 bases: TGTGCCAGCAGGGCCGGGACTGGCGGGAGGGAGACCCAGTACTTC.

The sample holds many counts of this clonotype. The CDR3 spells CASSYRPGGRVLEQYF. The CDR3 DNA reads as TGTGCCAGCAGCTATAGGCCAGGGGGTCGTGTGCTCGAGCAGTACTTC. V gene TRBV7-8 combines with J gene TRBJ2-7; 7 bases match TRBD1. Losses at the gene ends were 4 bases for V and 6 bases for J; bases not matched to a gene: 15. Looked up from germline, CDR1 is SGHVS and CDR2 is FQNEAQ. This CDR3 spans 16 amino acids.

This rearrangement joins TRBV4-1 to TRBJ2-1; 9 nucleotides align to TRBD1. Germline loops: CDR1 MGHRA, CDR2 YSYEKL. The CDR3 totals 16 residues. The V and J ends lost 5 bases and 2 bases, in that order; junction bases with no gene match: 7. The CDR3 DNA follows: TGCGCCAGCAGCAGAGGCCGGGACAGGGCCTACAATGAGCAGTTCTTC. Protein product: CASSRGRDRAYNEQFF.

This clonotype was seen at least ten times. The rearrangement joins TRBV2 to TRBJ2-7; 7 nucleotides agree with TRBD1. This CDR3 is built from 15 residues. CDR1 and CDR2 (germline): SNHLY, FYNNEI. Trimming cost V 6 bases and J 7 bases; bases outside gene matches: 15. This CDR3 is CASRDTGVDLGEQYF. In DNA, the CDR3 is TGTGCCAGCAGGGATACAGGGGTCGACTTGGGGGAGCAGTACTTC.

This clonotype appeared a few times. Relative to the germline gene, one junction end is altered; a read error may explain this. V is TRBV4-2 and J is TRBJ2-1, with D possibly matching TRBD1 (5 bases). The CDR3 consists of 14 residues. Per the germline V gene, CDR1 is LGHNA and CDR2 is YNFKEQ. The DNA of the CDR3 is TGTGCCAGCAACCAAGGGGTGAAGGTCAATGAGCAGTTCTTC. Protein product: CASNQGVKVNEQFF.

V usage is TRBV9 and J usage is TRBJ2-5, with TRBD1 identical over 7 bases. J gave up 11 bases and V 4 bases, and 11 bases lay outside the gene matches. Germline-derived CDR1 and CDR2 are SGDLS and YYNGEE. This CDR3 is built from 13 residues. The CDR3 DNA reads TGTGCCAGCAGCCACGGGACAGATAGAGAGCAGTACTTC. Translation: CASSHGTDREQYF.

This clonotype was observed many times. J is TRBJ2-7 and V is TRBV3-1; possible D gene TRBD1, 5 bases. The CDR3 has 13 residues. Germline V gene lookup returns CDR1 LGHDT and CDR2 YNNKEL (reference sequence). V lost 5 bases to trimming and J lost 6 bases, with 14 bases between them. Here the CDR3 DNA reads TGTGCCAGCAGCTCAGGGTCCAATAGCGAGCAGTACTTC. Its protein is CASSSGSNSEQYF.

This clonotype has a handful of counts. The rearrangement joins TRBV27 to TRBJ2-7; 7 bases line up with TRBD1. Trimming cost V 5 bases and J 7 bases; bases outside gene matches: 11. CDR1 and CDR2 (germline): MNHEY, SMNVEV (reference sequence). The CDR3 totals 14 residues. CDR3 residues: CASSPDRTSLEQYF. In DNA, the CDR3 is TGTGCCAGCAGTCCGGACAGGACCAGCCTGGAGCAGTACTTC.

The CDR3 DNA follows: TGTGCCATCAGTAGCGGGTATCAAGAGACCCAGTACTTC. This gives the protein CAISSGYQETQYF. The genes are TRBV10-3 and TRBJ2-5; the D gene is possibly TRBD2 (6 bases). CDR1 is ENHRY, CDR2 SYGVKD, per germline. The CDR3 totals 13 residues. V was clipped by 5 bases and J by 2 bases, with 9 bases between them.

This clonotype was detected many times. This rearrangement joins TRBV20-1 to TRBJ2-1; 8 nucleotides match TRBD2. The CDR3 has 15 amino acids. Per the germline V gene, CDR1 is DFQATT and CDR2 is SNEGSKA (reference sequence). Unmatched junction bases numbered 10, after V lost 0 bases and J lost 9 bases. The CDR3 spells CSARDSRGGRTEQFF. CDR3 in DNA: TGCAGTGCTAGAGATTCCAGAGGCGGGAGGACTGAGCAGTTCTTC.

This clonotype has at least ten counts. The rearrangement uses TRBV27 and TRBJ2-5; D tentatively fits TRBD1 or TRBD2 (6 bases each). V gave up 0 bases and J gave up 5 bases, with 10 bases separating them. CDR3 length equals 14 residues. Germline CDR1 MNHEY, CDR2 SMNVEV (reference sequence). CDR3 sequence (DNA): TGTGCCAGCAGTTTATCGACGGGGGCGGAGACCCAGTACTTC. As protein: CASSLSTGAETQYF.

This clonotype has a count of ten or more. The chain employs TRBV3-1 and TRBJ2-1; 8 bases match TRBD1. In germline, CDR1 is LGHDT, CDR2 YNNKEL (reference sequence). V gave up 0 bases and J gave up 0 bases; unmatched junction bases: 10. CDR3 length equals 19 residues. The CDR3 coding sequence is TGTGCCAGCAGCCAAGAAATCTCCCGGACAGGGAGCTCCTACAATGAGCAGTTCTTC. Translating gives CASSQEISRTGSSYNEQFF.

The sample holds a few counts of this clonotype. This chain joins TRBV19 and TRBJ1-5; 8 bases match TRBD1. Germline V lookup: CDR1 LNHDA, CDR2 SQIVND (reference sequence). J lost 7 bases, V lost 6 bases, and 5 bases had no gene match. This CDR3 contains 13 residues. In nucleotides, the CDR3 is TGTGCCAGTAGCGGGACAGGTGGCCAGCCCCAGCATTTT. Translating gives CASSGTGGQPQHF.

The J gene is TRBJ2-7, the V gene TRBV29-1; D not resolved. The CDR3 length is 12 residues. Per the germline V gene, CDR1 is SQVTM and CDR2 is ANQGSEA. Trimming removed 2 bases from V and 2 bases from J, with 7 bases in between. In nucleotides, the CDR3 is TGCAGCGTTGAAAGTTTCACCTACGAGCAGTACTTC. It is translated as CSVESFTYEQYF.

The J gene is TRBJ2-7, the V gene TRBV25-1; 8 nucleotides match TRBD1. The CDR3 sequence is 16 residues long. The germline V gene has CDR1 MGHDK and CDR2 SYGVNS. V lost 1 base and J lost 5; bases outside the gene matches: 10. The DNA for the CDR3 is TGTGCCAGCAGTGAATGGGGGCAGGGGGCGGATCACGAGCAGTACTTC. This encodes CASSEWGQGADHEQYF.

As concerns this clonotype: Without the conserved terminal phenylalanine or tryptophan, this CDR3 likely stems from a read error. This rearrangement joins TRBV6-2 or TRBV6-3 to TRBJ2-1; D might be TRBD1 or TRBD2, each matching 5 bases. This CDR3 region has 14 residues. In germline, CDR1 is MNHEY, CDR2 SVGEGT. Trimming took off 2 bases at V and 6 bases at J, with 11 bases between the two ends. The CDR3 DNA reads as TGTGCCAGCAGTTACGGGGACCCACCCAATGAGCAGTTCCTC. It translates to CASSYGDPPNEQFL.

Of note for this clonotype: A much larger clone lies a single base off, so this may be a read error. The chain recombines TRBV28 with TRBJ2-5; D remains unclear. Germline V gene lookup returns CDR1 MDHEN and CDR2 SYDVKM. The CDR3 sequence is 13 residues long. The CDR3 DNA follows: TGTGCCAGCAGTTCTATGCCCCAAGAGACCCAGTGCTTC. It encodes CASSSMPQETQCF.